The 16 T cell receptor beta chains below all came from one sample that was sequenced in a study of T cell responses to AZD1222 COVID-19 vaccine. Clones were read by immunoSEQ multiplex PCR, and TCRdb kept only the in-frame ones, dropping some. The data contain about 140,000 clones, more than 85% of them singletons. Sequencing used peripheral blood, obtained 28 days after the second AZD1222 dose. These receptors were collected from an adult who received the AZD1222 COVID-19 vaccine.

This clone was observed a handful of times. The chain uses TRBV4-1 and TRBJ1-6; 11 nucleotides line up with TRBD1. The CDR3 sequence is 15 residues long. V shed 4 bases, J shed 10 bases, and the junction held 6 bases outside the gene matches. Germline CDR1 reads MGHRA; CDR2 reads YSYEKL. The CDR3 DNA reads TGCGCCAGCAGCCGAGGACAGGGGGCTTGGTCACCCCTCCACTTT. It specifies CASSRGQGAWSPLHF.

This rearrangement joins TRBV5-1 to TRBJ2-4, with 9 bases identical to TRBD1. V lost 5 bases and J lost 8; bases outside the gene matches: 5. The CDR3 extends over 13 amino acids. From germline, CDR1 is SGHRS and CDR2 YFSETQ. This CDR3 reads CASSRTGDYIQYF. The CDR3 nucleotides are TGCGCCAGCAGTAGGACAGGGGATTACATTCAGTACTTC.

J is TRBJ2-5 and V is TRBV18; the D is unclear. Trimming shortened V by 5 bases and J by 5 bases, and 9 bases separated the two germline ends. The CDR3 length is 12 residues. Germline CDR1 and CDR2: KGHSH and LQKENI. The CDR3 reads CASSSSRETQYF. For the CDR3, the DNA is TGTGCCAGCTCATCCTCCAGGGAGACCCAGTACTTC. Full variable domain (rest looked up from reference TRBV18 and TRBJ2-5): NAGVMQNPRHLVRRRGQEARLRCSPMKGHSHVYWYRQLPEEGLKFMVYLQKENIIDESGMPKERFSAEFPKEGPSILRIQQVVRGDSAAYFCASSSSRETQYFGPGTRLLVL.

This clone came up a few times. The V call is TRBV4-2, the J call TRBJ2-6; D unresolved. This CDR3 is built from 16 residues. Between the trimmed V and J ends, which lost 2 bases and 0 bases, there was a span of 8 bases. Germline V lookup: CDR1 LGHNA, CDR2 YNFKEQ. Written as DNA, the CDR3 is TGTGCCAGCAGCCAATTTATCAACTCTGGGGCCAACGTCCTGACTTTC. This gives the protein CASSQFINSGANVLTF.

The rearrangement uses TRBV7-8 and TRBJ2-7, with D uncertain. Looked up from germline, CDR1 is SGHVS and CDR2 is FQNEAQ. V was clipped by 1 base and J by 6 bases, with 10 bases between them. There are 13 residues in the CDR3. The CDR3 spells CASSLVQVGEQYF. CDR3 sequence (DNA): TGTGCCAGCAGCTTAGTCCAGGTCGGCGAGCAGTACTTC. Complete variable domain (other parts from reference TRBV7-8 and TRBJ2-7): GAGVSQSPRYKVAKRGQDVALRCDPISGHVSLFWYQQALGQGPEFLTYFQNEAQLDKSGLPSDRFFAERPEGSVSTLKIQRTQQEDSAVYLCASSLVQVGEQYFGPGTRLTVT.

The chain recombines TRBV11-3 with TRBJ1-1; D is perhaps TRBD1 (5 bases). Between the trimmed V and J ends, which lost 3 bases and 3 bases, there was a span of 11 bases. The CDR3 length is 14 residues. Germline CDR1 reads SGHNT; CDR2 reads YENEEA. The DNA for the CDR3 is TGTGCCAGCAGCTTTCGGGGGGTGGACACTGAAGCTTTCTTT. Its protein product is CASSFRGVDTEAFF. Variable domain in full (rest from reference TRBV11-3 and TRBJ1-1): EAGVVQSPRYKIIEKKQPVAFWCNPISGHNTLYWYLQNLGQGPELLIRYENEEAVDDSQLPKDRFSAERLKGVDSTLKIQPAELGDSAVYLCASSFRGVDTEAFFGQGTRLTVV.

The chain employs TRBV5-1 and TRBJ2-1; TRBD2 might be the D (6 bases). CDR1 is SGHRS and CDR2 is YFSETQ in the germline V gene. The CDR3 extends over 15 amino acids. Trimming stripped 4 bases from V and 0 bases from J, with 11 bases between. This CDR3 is CASSQGLLSYNEQFF. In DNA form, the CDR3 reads TGCGCCAGCAGCCAGGGACTTCTCTCCTACAATGAGCAGTTCTTC.

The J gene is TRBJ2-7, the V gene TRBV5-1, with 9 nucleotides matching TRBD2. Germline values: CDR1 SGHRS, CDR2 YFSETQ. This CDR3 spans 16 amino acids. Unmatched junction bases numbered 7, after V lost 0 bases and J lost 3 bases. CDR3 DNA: TGCGCCAGCAGCTTGGAATCGGTAGCGGGAGTCTACGAGCAGTACTTC. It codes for CASSLESVAGVYEQYF.

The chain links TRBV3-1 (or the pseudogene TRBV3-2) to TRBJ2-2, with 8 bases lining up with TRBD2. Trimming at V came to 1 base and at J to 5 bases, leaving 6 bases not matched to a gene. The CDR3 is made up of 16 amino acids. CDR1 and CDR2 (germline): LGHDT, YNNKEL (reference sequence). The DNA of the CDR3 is TGTGCCAGCAGCCAAGGTGCGGGAGGCCCTACCGGGGAGCTGTTTTTT. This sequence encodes CASSQGAGGPTGELFF.

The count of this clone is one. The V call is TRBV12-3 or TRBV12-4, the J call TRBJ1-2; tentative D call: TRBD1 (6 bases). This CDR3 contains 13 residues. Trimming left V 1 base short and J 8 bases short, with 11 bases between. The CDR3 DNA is TGTGCCAGCAGTTTAGGGGGGCGGGAAGGCTACACCTTC. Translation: CASSLGGREGYTF.

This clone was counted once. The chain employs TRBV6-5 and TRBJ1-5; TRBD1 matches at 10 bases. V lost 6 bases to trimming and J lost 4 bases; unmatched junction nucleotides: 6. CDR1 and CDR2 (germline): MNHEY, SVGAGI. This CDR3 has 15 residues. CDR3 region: CASRGTGDGNQPQHF. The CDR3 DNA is TGTGCCAGCAGGGGGACAGGGGACGGTAATCAGCCCCAGCATTTT.

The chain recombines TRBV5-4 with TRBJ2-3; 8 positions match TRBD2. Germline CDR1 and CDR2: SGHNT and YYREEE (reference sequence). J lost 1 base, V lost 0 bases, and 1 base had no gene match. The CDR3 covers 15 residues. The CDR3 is CASSLETSGTDTQYF. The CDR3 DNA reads TGTGCCAGCAGCTTGGAGACTAGCGGCACAGATACGCAGTATTTT.

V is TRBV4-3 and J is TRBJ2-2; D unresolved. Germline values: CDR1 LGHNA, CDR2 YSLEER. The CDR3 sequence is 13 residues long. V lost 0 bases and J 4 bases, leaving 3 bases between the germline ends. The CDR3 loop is CASSQEITGELFF. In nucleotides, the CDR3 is TGCGCCAGCAGCCAAGAGATCACCGGGGAGCTGTTTTTT.

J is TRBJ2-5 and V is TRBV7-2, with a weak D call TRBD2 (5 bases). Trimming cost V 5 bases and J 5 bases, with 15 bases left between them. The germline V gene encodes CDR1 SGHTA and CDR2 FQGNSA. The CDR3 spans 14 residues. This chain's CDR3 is CASSSTGIGETQYF. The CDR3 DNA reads TGTGCCAGCAGCAGCACCGGGATTGGGGAGACCCAGTACTTC.

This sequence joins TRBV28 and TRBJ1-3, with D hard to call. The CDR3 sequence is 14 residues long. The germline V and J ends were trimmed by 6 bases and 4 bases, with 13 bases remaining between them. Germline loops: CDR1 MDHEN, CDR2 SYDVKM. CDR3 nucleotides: TGTGCCAGCAGAGATGCGGGGTTCGGAAACACCATATATTTT. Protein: CASRDAGFGNTIYF.

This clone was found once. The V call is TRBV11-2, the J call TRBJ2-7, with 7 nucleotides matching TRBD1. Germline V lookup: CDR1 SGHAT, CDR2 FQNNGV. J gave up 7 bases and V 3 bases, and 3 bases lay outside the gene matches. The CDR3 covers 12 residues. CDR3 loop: CASSFRDREQYF. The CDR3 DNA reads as TGTGCCAGCAGCTTCCGGGACAGAGAGCAGTACTTC.